This TCR beta chain was sequenced for a study of blood T cell repertoires in COVID-19. Clones were sequenced by immunoSEQ multiplex PCR, and TCRdb holds only the in-frame ones, with some missing. The table records some 130,000 clones, more than 90% of them present only once. Germline CDR1 is SNHLY and CDR2 is FYNNEI. CDR3 length: 14 amino acids. The V gene end was trimmed by 1 base and the J gene end by 4 bases; junction bases not matched to a gene: 0. Sequences were obtained from peripheral blood. This chain joins TRBV2 and TRBJ1-5; 8 positions match TRBD1. The sequence derives from a man in his fifties or sixties with active COVID-19. CDR3 amino acids: CASSEDRGNQPQHF. The CDR3, as DNA: TGTGCCAGCAGTGAAGACAGGGGGAATCAGCCCCAGCATTTT.